One and the same sample provided the 18 T cell receptor beta chains below, sequenced in a study of cytomegalovirus exposure and HLA in healthy donors. Researchers ran the PCR with 60 Vbeta and 13 Jbeta primers. This table comes from immunoSEQ multiplex PCR, and its TCRdb copy is limited to in-frame clones, with some not included. The sample carries 85,000 to 130,000 clones, 60% to 80% recorded once. Material: PBMCs. The source of these receptors is a female donor in good health and CMV-seronegative.

The V call is TRBV18, the J call TRBJ1-3; D is uncertain. There are 17 residues in the CDR3. V lost 0 bases and J lost 0, with 12 bases in between. Germline loops: CDR1 KGHSH, CDR2 LQKENI. The CDR3 coding sequence is TGTGCCAGCTCACCACCGTTTGGAGGAAACTCTGGAAACACCATATATTTT. Amino acid sequence: CASSPPFGGNSGNTIYF. The variable domain in full, completed from reference TRBV18 and TRBJ1-3, reads NAGVMQNPRHLVRRRGQEARLRCSPMKGHSHVYWYRQLPEEGLKFMVYLQKENIIDESGMPKERFSAEFPKEGPSILRIQQVVRGDSAAYFCASSPPFGGNSGNTIYFGEGSWLTVV.

The V call is TRBV18, the J call TRBJ2-6; TRBD1 might be the D (6 bases). Germline V gene lookup returns CDR1 KGHSH and CDR2 LQKENI. This CDR3 contains 17 residues. The V end lost 4 bases, the J end lost 0 bases, and 13 bases lay between the germline ends. For the CDR3, the DNA is TGTGCCAGCTCACGTTCACAGGGCGACTCTGGGGCCAACGTCCTGACTTTC. Amino acids: CASSRSQGDSGANVLTF.

This clone was observed a single time. The V gene is TRBV10-1, the J gene TRBJ2-7, with a possible D match to TRBD1 (5 bases). The CDR3 contains 14 residues. Deletions cut 2 bases from V and 4 bases from J, with 12 bases between. CDR1 and CDR2 from the germline V gene are WNHNN and SYGVQD (reference sequence). The CDR3, as DNA: TGCGCCAGCAGTGAGCCCCGACAGCTATACGAGCAGTACTTC. Protein: CASSEPRQLYEQYF.

This clone was seen a few times. V is TRBV5-8 and J is TRBJ2-4; possible D gene TRBD2, 5 bases. Germline-derived CDR1 and CDR2 are SGHTS and YDEGEE. V lost 4 bases and J lost 6, with 11 bases in between. The CDR3 has 13 amino acids. The CDR3 sequence: CASSLPGINIQYF. In DNA, the CDR3 is TGTGCCAGCAGCCTCCCCGGGATAAACATTCAGTACTTC.

This clone was seen a few times. CDR3 in DNA: TGTGCCAGCAGCAAACAGGGGAACACTGAAGCTTTCTTT. It encodes CASSKQGNTEAFF. This sequence joins TRBV5-5 and TRBJ1-1; TRBD1 might be the D (6 bases). The germline V and J ends were trimmed by 4 bases and 1 base, with 8 bases remaining between them. The CDR3 is 13 residues long. Germline assignment: CDR1 SGHKS and CDR2 YYEKEE (reference sequence).

This chain joins TRBV19 and TRBJ1-3; 9 bases line up with TRBD1. The CDR3 loop spans 16 amino acids. CDR1 is LNHDA and CDR2 is SQIVND in the germline V gene (reference sequence). V shed 6 bases, J shed 5 bases, and the junction held 11 bases outside the gene matches. CDR3 bases: TGTGCCAGTAGGGCCATAGGACAGGGGAAGAGAAACACCATATATTTT. It translates to CASRAIGQGKRNTIYF.

In its sample, this clone was seen a few times. This chain joins TRBV29-1 and TRBJ1-2; no firm D call. Per the germline V gene, CDR1 is SQVTM and CDR2 is ANQGSEA. CDR3 length equals 12 residues. Trimming took 0 bases from V and 9 from J, leaving 11 bases between them. CDR3 DNA sequence: TGCAGCGTTGAAGATCTGGCTCCCCGCTACACCTTC. It codes for CSVEDLAPRYTF.

V is TRBV30 and J is TRBJ2-2; possible D gene TRBD2, 6 bases. Germline V gives CDR1 GTSNPN, CDR2 SVGIG (reference sequence). Deletions cut 0 bases from V and 4 bases from J, with 9 bases between. This CDR3 is 14 amino acids long. CDR3 nucleotides: TGTGCCTGGAGTGTAACTAGCAGCACCGGGGAGCTGTTTTTT. Translation: CAWSVTSSTGELFF. Filled out from reference TRBV30 and TRBJ2-2, the complete variable domain reads SQTIHQWPATLVQPVGSPLSLECTVEGTSNPNLYWYRQAAGRGLQLLFYSVGIGQISSEVPQNLSASRPQDRQFILSSKKLLLSDSGFYLCAWSVTSSTGELFFGEGSRLTVL.

This clone was seen a few times. This chain connects TRBV10-3 to TRBJ1-1; TRBD1 aligns across 7 bases. This CDR3 spans 14 amino acids. The V and J ends lost 6 bases and 5 bases, in that order; junction bases with no gene match: 9. CDR1 is ENHRY and CDR2 is SYGVKD in the germline V gene. The CDR3 is CAIRLTGEATEAFF. The CDR3 nucleotides are TGTGCCATCAGGCTCACAGGGGAGGCGACTGAAGCTTTCTTT.

The chain joins TRBV5-6 to TRBJ2-3; a weak D match, TRBD2 (6 bases). CDR1 and CDR2 (germline): SGHDT, YYEEEE. This CDR3 is built from 15 residues. V lost 7 bases and J 0 bases, leaving 15 bases between the germline ends. Here the CDR3 DNA reads TGTGCCAGCCGGAACCGGGACTCAAGCACAGATACGCAGTATTTT. Translating it yields CASRNRDSSTDTQYF. Variable domain in full (rest from reference TRBV5-6 and TRBJ2-3): DAGVTQSPTHLIKTRGQQVTLRCSPKSGHDTVSWYQQALGQGPQFIFQYYEEEERQRGNFPDRFSGHQFPNYSSELNVNALLLGDSALYLCASRNRDSSTDTQYFGPGTRLTVL.

The V gene is TRBV18, the J gene TRBJ2-1, with 11 positions matching TRBD2. CDR1 is KGHSH, CDR2 LQKENI, per germline. Trimming cost V 1 base and J 0 bases; bases outside gene matches: 11. The CDR3 loop spans 20 amino acids. The CDR3: CASSPRTLAGGPSSYNEQFF. For the CDR3, the DNA is TGTGCCAGCTCACCACGGACCTTAGCGGGAGGGCCTAGCTCCTACAATGAGCAGTTCTTC.

In this sample, this clone turned up once. The chain uses TRBV9 and TRBJ2-5; D unresolved. Trimming removed 0 bases from V and 2 bases from J, with 11 bases in between. Germline values: CDR1 SGDLS, CDR2 YYNGEE. The CDR3 is 15 residues long. The CDR3 coding sequence is TGTGCCAGCAGCGTAGCTACCCAGGAACAAGAGACCCAGTACTTC. This encodes CASSVATQEQETQYF.

Remarks on this clone: The junction does not match germline at one end; this may be a read error. This chain uses TRBV13 with TRBJ1-4, with 9 positions matching TRBD1. CDR3 size: 14 residues. Per the germline V gene, CDR1 is PRHDT and CDR2 is FYEKMQ (reference sequence). CDR3 bases: TGTGCCAGCAGCCTAGGACAGGGGTATGAAAAACTGTTTTTT. Translated, it gives CASSLGQGYEKLFF. Supplemented by reference TRBV13 and TRBJ1-4, the full variable domain reads AAGVIQSPRHLIKEKRETATLKCYPIPRHDTVYWYQQGPGQDPQFLISFYEKMQSDKGSIPDRFSAQQFSDYHSELNMSSLELGDSALYFCASSLGQGYEKLFFGSGTQLSVL.

The CDR3, as DNA: TGTGCCTGGAAGACTAGCGGGAGTTCCGGGGAGCTGTTTTTT. Translating gives CAWKTSGSSGELFF. The J gene is TRBJ2-2, the V gene TRBV30, with TRBD2 matching over 12 bases. V trimming: 4 bases; J trimming: 6 bases; junction bases outside the gene matches: 3. The CDR3 loop spans 14 amino acids. The germline CDR1 and CDR2 sequences are GTSNPN and SVGIG (reference sequence).

This chain joins TRBV11-3 and TRBJ2-7, with 7 bases identical to TRBD1. This CDR3 has 15 residues. The germline V gene encodes CDR1 SGHNT and CDR2 YENEEA. V lost 6 bases, J lost 0 bases, and 8 bases stayed unmatched. CDR3 residues: CASSSTGAGSYEQYF. CDR3 sequence (DNA): TGTGCCAGCAGTTCTACAGGGGCCGGCTCCTACGAGCAGTACTTC.

The rearrangement uses TRBV19 and TRBJ1-5, with D perhaps TRBD1 (5 bases). This CDR3 has 17 amino acids. CDR1 and CDR2 (germline): LNHDA, SQIVND (reference sequence). Trimming stripped 2 bases from V and 1 base from J, with 15 bases between. CDR3 amino acids: CASSIWSGLGSNQPQHF. In DNA form, the CDR3 reads TGTGCCAGTAGTATATGGTCAGGGTTGGGAAGCAATCAGCCCCAGCATTTT.

This clone appeared once. V and J are TRBV20-1 and TRBJ1-4; weak D call: TRBD1 (5 bases). This CDR3 spans 11 amino acids. Germline V CDR1 and CDR2: DFQATT, SNEGSKA (reference sequence). The germline V and J ends were trimmed by 3 bases and 8 bases, with 7 bases remaining between them. CDR3: CSARRGEKLFF. The DNA of the CDR3 is TGCAGTGCTAGGCGGGGGGAAAAACTGTTTTTT.

This clone came up a few times. This CDR3 is CSVEEIWSRSAEAFF. Written as DNA, the CDR3 is TGCAGCGTTGAGGAGATATGGTCCCGAAGCGCTGAAGCTTTCTTT. The rearrangement joins TRBV29-1 to TRBJ1-1; the D is unclear. CDR1 and CDR2 (germline): SQVTM, ANQGSEA. Trimming removed 3 bases at V and 6 bases at J, with 20 bases between. The CDR3 loop spans 15 amino acids.